This passage covers 25 T cell receptor beta chains from one sample sequenced in a study of OX40 agonist ivuxolimab in advanced cancers. The protocol was immunoSEQ multiplex PCR, while the TCRdb copy is restricted to in-frame clones and leaves out a portion. The sample gives about 41,000 clones, about 82% of which show up once; approximately 2.6% is in the top ten. This specimen consisted of CD4+ or CD8+ T cells sorted from blood, obtained in a trial of the OX40 agonist ivuxolimab. The receptors originated from an adult with an advanced solid tumor such as melanoma, head and neck, liver or kidney cancer.

The chain joins TRBV28 to TRBJ1-2; D call uncertain. V lost 3 bases and J lost 3, with 8 bases in between. The CDR3 length is 13 residues. CDR1 and CDR2 from the germline V gene are MDHEN and SYDVKM. Here the CDR3 reads CASSLRSDYGYTF. The DNA for the CDR3 is TGTGCCAGCAGTTTGCGGTCCGACTATGGCTACACCTTC.

The V call is TRBV9, the J call TRBJ1-1; tentative D call: TRBD1 (5 bases). Trimming stripped 0 bases from V and 0 bases from J, with 15 bases between. Germline CDR1 and CDR2: SGDLS and YYNGEE. This CDR3 is 17 amino acids long. CDR3 sequence (DNA): TGTGCCAGCAGCGTAGGTGGGGCAGGAACTATGAACACTGAAGCTTTCTTT. It specifies CASSVGGAGTMNTEAFF.

The V and J genes are TRBV27 and TRBJ2-2, with 10 bases fitting TRBD1. CDR3 length: 14 amino acids. With 6 bases clipped from V and 8 bases from J, the junction kept 6 bases outside the gene matches. Germline assignment: CDR1 MNHEY and CDR2 SMNVEV (reference sequence). CDR3 residues: CASSRDRGTGELFF. As DNA, the CDR3 is TGTGCCAGCAGCCGGGACAGGGGAACAGGGGAGCTGTTTTTT.

The CDR3 here is CASSGGRGYGYTF. CDR3 bases: TGTGCCAGCAGCGGGGGAAGAGGGTATGGCTACACCTTC. The V and J genes are TRBV11-1 and TRBJ1-2; the D gene is possibly TRBD1 (5 bases). CDR1 and CDR2 (germline): SGHAT, FQDESV (reference sequence). This CDR3 is built from 13 residues. Deletions cut 5 bases from V and 5 bases from J, with 12 bases between.

The V call is TRBV29-1, the J call TRBJ1-2; no reliable D call. V lost 3 bases and J 4 bases, leaving 9 bases between the germline ends. The CDR3 is 12 residues long. Germline CDR1 reads SQVTM; CDR2 reads ANQGSEA. The CDR3 bases are TGCAGCGTTGAGGGTAGGCGCTATGGCTACACCTTC. As protein: CSVEGRRYGYTF.

This clone was picked up a small number of times. The V and J genes are TRBV27 and TRBJ2-5, with TRBD2 matching 8 bases. This CDR3 has 16 residues. Germline lookup yields CDR1 MNHEY and CDR2 SMNVEV (reference sequence). The junction had 12 bases not matched to a gene; V was cut back by 5 bases and J by 4 bases. The CDR3 here is CASSPPLGRGPETQYF. The DNA for the CDR3 is TGTGCCAGCAGTCCCCCTCTCGGGAGGGGCCCAGAGACCCAGTACTTC.

V usage is TRBV27 and J usage is TRBJ2-3; weak D call: TRBD2 (6 bases). The ends were cut back, 6 bases at V and 0 bases at J, with 16 bases in the middle. CDR1 and CDR2 (germline): MNHEY, SMNVEV (reference sequence). The CDR3 sequence is 16 residues long. The CDR3 spells CASSTWGVSSTDTQYF. For the CDR3, the DNA is TGTGCCAGCAGCACTTGGGGGGTATCTAGCACAGATACGCAGTATTTT.

This chain links TRBV4-2 with TRBJ1-4; D is unclear. Germline V gene lookup returns CDR1 LGHNA and CDR2 YNFKEQ. The V end lost 0 bases, the J end lost 8 bases, and 13 bases lay between the germline ends. This CDR3 has 15 amino acids. DNA for the CDR3: TGTGCCAGCAGCCAAGATTTAGTAGGGAAGGAAAAACTGTTTTTT. It yields the protein CASSQDLVGKEKLFF.

This rearrangement joins TRBV7-8 to TRBJ2-3, with 10 positions matching TRBD2. The CDR3 sequence is 16 residues long. Looked up from germline, CDR1 is SGHVS and CDR2 is FQNEAQ. With V trimmed by 4 bases and J by 2 bases, 6 bases remained unmatched. The CDR3 coding sequence is TGTGCCAGCAGCTCCATAGCGGGAGGCACCACAGATACGCAGTATTTT. This gives the protein CASSSIAGGTTDTQYF.

The chain combines TRBV28 with TRBJ1-6, with a possible D match to TRBD1 (5 bases). The CDR3 consists of 12 residues. Germline CDR1 and CDR2: MDHEN and SYDVKM. V dropped 7 bases and J dropped 14 bases, with 15 bases sitting between them. This chain's CDR3 is CASMQGWGALHF. In DNA, the CDR3 is TGTGCCAGCATGCAGGGTTGGGGGGCCCTCCACTTT.

The rearrangement joins TRBV12-5 to TRBJ2-1; 8 bases match TRBD2. CDR1 and CDR2 (germline): LGHNT, FRNRAP. The CDR3 runs 14 residues. Losses at the gene ends were 1 base for V and 9 bases for J; bases not matched to a gene: 5. The CDR3 DNA reads TGTGCTAGTGGTTTGGCGGGAGGGCTGGGTGAGCAGTTCTTC. It is translated as CASGLAGGLGEQFF.

The rearrangement links TRBV27 to TRBJ2-1, with 11 bases lining up with TRBD2. The germline V gene encodes CDR1 MNHEY and CDR2 SMNVEV (reference sequence). J lost 3 bases, V lost 5 bases, and 3 bases had no gene match. The CDR3 extends over 15 amino acids. CDR3: CASSVTSGSYNEQFF. The CDR3 bases are TGTGCCAGCAGTGTCACTAGCGGGAGCTACAATGAGCAGTTCTTC.

This sequence joins TRBV11-3 and TRBJ2-7; TRBD2 might be the D (6 bases). V was shortened by 8 bases and J by 2 bases, with 22 bases between the two germline ends. The CDR3 has 16 amino acids. In germline, CDR1 is SGHNT, CDR2 YENEEA. CDR3 protein: CASDGMTGRTPYEQYF. CDR3 DNA: TGTGCCAGCGACGGGATGACCGGGAGAACTCCCTACGAGCAGTACTTC.

This clone has only a few counts. The genes are TRBV7-6 and TRBJ2-3; no definite D call. The V and J ends lost 2 bases and 5 bases respectively, with 14 bases between them. Looked up from germline, CDR1 is SGHVS and CDR2 is FNYEAQ. The CDR3 runs to 15 residues. The CDR3 bases are TGTGCCAGCAGCTTATACACCTCTCCCGTAGATACGCAGTATTTT. Protein sequence: CASSLYTSPVDTQYF.

V gene TRBV18 combines with J gene TRBJ2-2, with D unclear. V was trimmed by 0 bases and J by 7 bases, leaving 0 bases between them. CDR1 KGHSH and CDR2 LQKENI come from the germline V gene. This CDR3 is built from 11 residues. The chain's CDR3 is CASSPPGELFF. For the CDR3, the DNA is TGTGCCAGCTCACCACCCGGGGAGCTGTTTTTT.

The genes are TRBV2 and TRBJ2-6; D is undetermined. CDR1 and CDR2 from the germline V gene are SNHLY and FYNNEI. The CDR3 is 15 amino acids. V was shortened by 6 bases and J by 0 bases, with 9 bases between the two germline ends. The CDR3 DNA is TGTGCCAGCAGGGTTCAGCCCTCTGGGGCCAACGTCCTGACTTTC. Encoded protein: CASRVQPSGANVLTF.

This chain uses TRBV14 with TRBJ2-2; 12 positions match TRBD2. Germline V gene data show CDR1 as SGHDN and CDR2 as FVKESK. V shed 1 base, J shed 2 bases, and the junction held 8 bases outside the gene matches. There are 19 residues in the CDR3. DNA of the CDR3: TGTGCCAGCAGCCAAGCAAGGCTAGCGGGAGGGCAAAACACCGGGGAGCTGTTTTTT. Amino acid sequence: CASSQARLAGGQNTGELFF.

The chain links TRBV11-3 to TRBJ1-4; 8 bases match TRBD1. With V trimmed by 2 bases and J by 4 bases, 3 bases remained unmatched. Germline CDR1 and CDR2: SGHNT and YENEEA. CDR3 size: 15 residues. The CDR3, as DNA: TGTGCCAGCAGCTTACAGGGACAGGATAATGAAAAACTGTTTTTT. Translating it yields CASSLQGQDNEKLFF. The variable domain in full, completed from reference TRBV11-3 and TRBJ1-4, reads EAGVVQSPRYKIIEKKQPVAFWCNPISGHNTLYWYLQNLGQGPELLIRYENEEAVDDSQLPKDRFSAERLKGVDSTLKIQPAELGDSAVYLCASSLQGQDNEKLFFGSGTQLSVL.

The chain has TRBV5-1 and TRBJ1-4; TRBD1 agrees at 8 bases. Germline V gene sequence: CDR1 SGHRS, CDR2 YFSETQ. The CDR3 covers 13 residues. The ends lost 5 bases at V and 3 bases at J; junction bases unmatched: 0. The CDR3 DNA is TGCGCCAGCAGACAGGGGGCTAATGAAAAACTGTTTTTT. Translation: CASRQGANEKLFF.

In this sample, this clone turned up a few times. The rearrangement uses TRBV19 and TRBJ1-2; D is ambiguous. The V end was cut by 3 bases, the J end by 3 bases, with 8 bases between. The CDR3 has 13 residues. The V gene's germline CDR1 is LNHDA and CDR2 SQIVND (reference sequence). This CDR3 is CASSIGVDYGYTF. The DNA for the CDR3 is TGTGCCAGTAGTATTGGGGTCGACTATGGCTACACCTTC. The full variable domain, rest sourced from reference TRBV19 and TRBJ1-2, is DGGITQSPKYLFRKEGQNVTLSCEQNLNHDAMYWYRQDPGQGLRLIYYSQIVNDFQKGDIAEGYSVSREKKESFPLTVTSAQKNPTAFYLCASSIGVDYGYTFGSGTRLTVV.

The chain is built from TRBV28 and TRBJ2-1; TRBD2 matches at 11 bases. The CDR3 is 15 amino acids. Germline CDR1 and CDR2: MDHEN and SYDVKM. The ends lost 5 bases at V and 5 bases at J; junction bases unmatched: 5. The CDR3 sequence is CASSRLAGFNNEQFF. As DNA, the CDR3 is TGTGCCAGCAGTCGACTAGCGGGATTTAACAATGAGCAGTTCTTC. Full variable domain (remainder filled in from reference TRBV28 and TRBJ2-1): DVKVTQSSRYLVKRTGEKVFLECVQDMDHENMFWYRQDPGLGLRLIYFSYDVKMKEKGDIPEGYSVSREKKERFSLILESASTNQTSMYLCASSRLAGFNNEQFFGPGTRLTVL.

The chain employs TRBV6-1 and TRBJ1-2, with TRBD1 as a possible D gene (6 bases). The germline CDR1 and CDR2 sequences are MNHNS and SASEGT. V was cut by 4 bases and J by 4 bases, with 19 bases left in between. This CDR3 spans 16 amino acids. CDR3 residues: CASSGRGADLIYGYTF. DNA for the CDR3: TGTGCCAGCAGTGGGAGGGGGGCTGATCTAATCTATGGCTACACCTTC.

The V and J genes are TRBV6-4 and TRBJ2-3; D is perhaps TRBD1 (6 bases). The CDR3 has 17 amino acids. V was pared by 2 bases and J by 6 bases, with 21 bases between. From germline, CDR1 is MRHNA and CDR2 SNTAGT. CDR3 nucleotide sequence: TGTGCCAGCAGTGACCAGGGACATCTAGGTAATTTGGATACGCAGTATTTT. Translated: CASSDQGHLGNLDTQYF.

This chain joins TRBV5-6 and TRBJ1-4, with D tentatively TRBD1 (5 bases). The CDR3 contains 15 residues. With 8 bases removed from V and 4 bases from J, the gap between germline ends came to 18 bases. Per the germline V gene, CDR1 is SGHDT and CDR2 is YYEEEE. CDR3 in DNA: TGTGCCAGTACCCGTCGACAGCTGGGTAATGAAAAACTGTTTTTT. Translating it yields CASTRRQLGNEKLFF.

The chain employs TRBV28 and TRBJ1-1; D is unclear. Germline V gene lookup returns CDR1 MDHEN and CDR2 SYDVKM. V lost 6 bases and J lost 0, with 14 bases in between. There are 15 residues in the CDR3. The CDR3 region is CASSPPGSMNTEAFF. The CDR3 DNA reads TGTGCCAGCAGCCCACCAGGCAGTATGAACACTGAAGCTTTCTTT. Based on the CDR3 plus reference TRBV28 and TRBJ1-1, the full variable domain is DVKVTQSSRYLVKRTGEKVFLECVQDMDHENMFWYRQDPGLGLRLIYFSYDVKMKEKGDIPEGYSVSREKKERFSLILESASTNQTSMYLCASSPPGSMNTEAFFGQGTRLTVV.